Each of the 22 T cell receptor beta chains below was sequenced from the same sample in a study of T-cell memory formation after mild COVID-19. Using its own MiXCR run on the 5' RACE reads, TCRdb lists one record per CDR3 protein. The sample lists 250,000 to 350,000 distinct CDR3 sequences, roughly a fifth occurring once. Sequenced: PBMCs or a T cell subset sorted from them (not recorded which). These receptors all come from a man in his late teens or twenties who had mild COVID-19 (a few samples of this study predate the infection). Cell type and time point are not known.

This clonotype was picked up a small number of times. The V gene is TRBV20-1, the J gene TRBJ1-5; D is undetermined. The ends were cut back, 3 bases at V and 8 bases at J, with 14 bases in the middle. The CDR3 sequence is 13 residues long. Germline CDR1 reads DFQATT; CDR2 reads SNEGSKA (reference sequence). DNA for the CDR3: TGCAGTGCTAGTAGTCTTCGCGTGAAGCCCCAGCATTTT. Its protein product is CSASSLRVKPQHF.

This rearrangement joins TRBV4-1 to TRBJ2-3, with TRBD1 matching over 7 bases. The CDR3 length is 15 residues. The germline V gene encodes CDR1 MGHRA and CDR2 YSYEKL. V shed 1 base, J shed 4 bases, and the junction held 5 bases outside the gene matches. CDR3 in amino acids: CASSQGQGHADTQYF. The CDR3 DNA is TGCGCCAGCAGCCAAGGACAGGGTCACGCAGATACGCAGTATTTT.

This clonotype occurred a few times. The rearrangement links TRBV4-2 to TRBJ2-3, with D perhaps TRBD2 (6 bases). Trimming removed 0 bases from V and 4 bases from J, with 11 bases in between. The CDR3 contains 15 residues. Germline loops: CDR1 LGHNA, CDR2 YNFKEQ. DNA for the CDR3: TGTGCCAGCAGCCAAGATCGACTAGAGGCAGATACGCAGTATTTT. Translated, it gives CASSQDRLEADTQYF.

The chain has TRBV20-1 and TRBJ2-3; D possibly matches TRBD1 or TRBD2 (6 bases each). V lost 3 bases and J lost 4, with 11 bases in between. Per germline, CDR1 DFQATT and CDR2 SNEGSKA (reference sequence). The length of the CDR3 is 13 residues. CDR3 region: CSARWGAPDTQYF. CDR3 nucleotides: TGCAGTGCTAGGTGGGGGGCCCCAGATACGCAGTATTTT.

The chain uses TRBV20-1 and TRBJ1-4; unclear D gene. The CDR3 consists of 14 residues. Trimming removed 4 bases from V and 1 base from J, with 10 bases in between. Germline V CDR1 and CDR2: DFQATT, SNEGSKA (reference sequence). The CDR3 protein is CSAIKGGTNEKLFF. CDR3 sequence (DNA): TGCAGTGCTATTAAGGGCGGAACTAATGAAAAACTGTTTTTT.

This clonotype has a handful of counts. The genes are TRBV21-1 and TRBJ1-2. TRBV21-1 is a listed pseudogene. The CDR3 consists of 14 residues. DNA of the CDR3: TGTGCCAGCAGCAAAGAAAAGGGAGTAAAGGGCTACACCTTC. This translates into CASSKEKGVKGYTF.

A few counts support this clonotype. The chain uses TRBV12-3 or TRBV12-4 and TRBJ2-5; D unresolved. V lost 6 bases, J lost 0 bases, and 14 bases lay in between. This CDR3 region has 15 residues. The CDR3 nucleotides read TGTGCCAGCAGCAACACCCGAACGTACCAAGAGACCCAGTACTTC. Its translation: CASSNTRTYQETQYF.

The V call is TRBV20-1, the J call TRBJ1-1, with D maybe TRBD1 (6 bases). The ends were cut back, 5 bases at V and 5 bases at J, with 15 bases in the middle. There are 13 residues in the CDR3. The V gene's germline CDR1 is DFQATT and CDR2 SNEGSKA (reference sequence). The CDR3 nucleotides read TGCAGTGCTTGGCAGGGGTTTCAGACTGAAGCTTTCTTT. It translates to CSAWQGFQTEAFF.

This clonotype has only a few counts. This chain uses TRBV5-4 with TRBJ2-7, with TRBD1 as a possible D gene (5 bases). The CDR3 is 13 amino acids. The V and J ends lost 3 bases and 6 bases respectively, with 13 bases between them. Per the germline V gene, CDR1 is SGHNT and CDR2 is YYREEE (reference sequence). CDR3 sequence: CASSSVDTREQYV. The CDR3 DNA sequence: TGTGCCAGCAGCTCTGTGGACACTCGCGAGCAGTACGTC.

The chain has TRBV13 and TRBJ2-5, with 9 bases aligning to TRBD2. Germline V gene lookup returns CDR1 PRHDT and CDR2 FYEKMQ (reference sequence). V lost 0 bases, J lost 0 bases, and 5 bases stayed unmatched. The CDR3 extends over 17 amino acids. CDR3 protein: CASSLGLAGPYQETQYF. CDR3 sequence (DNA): TGTGCCAGCAGCTTAGGGCTAGCGGGGCCTTACCAAGAGACCCAGTACTTC.

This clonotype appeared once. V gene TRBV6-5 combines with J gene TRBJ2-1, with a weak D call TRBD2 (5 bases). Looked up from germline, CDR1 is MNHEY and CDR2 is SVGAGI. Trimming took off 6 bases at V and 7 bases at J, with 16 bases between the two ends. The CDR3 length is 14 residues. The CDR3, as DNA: TGTGCCAGCAGCCCTTCTAGCTTGGTAAATGAGCAGTTCTTC. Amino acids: CASSPSSLVNEQFF.

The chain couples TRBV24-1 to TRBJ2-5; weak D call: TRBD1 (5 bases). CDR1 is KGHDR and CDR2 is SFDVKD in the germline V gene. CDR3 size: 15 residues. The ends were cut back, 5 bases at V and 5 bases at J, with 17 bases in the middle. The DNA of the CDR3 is TGTGCCACCAGTGTCATGGACATGGGTTTGGAGACCCAGTACTTC. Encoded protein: CATSVMDMGLETQYF.

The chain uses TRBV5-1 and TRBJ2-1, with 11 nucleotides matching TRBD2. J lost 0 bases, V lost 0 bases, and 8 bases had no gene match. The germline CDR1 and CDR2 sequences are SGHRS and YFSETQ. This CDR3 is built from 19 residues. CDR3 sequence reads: CASSLALAGGPSSYNEQFF. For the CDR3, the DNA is TGCGCCAGCAGCTTGGCCCTAGCGGGGGGTCCGAGCTCCTACAATGAGCAGTTCTTC.

Here the CDR3 reads CASTMTGALNTEAFF. The CDR3, as DNA: TGTGCCAGCACCATGACAGGGGCCTTGAACACTGAAGCTTTCTTT. The chain has TRBV6-5 and TRBJ1-1; 8 bases are a match to TRBD1. The V gene end was trimmed by 7 bases and the J gene end by 0 bases; junction bases not matched to a gene: 7. This CDR3 has 15 residues. Germline V gives CDR1 MNHEY, CDR2 SVGAGI.

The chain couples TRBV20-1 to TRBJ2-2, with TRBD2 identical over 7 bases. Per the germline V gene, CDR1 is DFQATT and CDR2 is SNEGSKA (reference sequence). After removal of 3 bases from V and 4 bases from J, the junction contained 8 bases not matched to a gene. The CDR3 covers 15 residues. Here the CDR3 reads CSASRLARGTGELFF. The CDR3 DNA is TGCAGTGCTAGTCGACTAGCTCGAGGCACCGGGGAGCTGTTTTTT.

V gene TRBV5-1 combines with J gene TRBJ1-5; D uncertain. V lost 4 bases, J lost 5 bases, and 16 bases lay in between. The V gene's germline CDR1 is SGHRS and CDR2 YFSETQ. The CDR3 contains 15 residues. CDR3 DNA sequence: TGCGCCAGCAGCCCAGATGGTGGGGAGTATCAGCCCCAGCATTTT. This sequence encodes CASSPDGGEYQPQHF.

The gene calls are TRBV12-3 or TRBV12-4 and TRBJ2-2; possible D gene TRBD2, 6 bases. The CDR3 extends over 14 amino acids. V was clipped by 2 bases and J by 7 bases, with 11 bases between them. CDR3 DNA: TGTGCCAGCAGTTTACGGGGGTCCAACGGGGAGCTGTTTTTT. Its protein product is CASSLRGSNGELFF.

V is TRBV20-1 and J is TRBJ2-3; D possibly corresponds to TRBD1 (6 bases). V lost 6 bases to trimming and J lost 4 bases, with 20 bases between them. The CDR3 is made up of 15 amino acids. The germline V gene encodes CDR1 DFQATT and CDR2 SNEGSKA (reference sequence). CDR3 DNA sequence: TGCAGTGCCCTCGTGGGGGCGGGTCTGCCAGATACGCAGTATTTT. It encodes CSALVGAGLPDTQYF.

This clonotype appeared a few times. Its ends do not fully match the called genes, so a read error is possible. Here the CDR3 DNA reads TGCGCCAGCAGCCTGACCACAGGGACCACCATCCCCCTCTTC. This gives the protein CASSLTTGTTIPLF. The chain combines TRBV5-1 with TRBJ2-1; the D gene is possibly TRBD1 (6 bases). Germline V gives CDR1 SGHRS, CDR2 YFSETQ. The length of the CDR3 is 14 residues.

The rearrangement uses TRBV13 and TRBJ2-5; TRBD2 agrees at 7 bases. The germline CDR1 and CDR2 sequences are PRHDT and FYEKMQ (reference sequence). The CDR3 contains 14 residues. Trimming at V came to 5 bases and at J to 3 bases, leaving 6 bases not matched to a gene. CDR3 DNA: TGTGCCAGCAGCCATGCAAGCGGGGAAGAGACCCAGTACTTC. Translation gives CASSHASGEETQYF.

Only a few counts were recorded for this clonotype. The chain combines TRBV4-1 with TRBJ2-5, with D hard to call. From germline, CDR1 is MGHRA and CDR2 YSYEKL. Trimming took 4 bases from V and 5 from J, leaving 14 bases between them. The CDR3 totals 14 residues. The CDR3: CASSLGSSGETQYF. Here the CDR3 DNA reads TGCGCCAGCAGCCTCGGGTCTTCTGGGGAGACCCAGTACTTC.

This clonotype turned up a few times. CDR3 bases: TGTGCCAGCAGTGACACGACGTTTGATGGCTACACCTTC. Residues: CASSDTTFDGYTF. The V call is TRBV25-1, the J call TRBJ1-2; no clear D gene. V was shortened by 3 bases and J by 6 bases, with 11 bases between the two germline ends. The CDR3 extends over 13 amino acids. Germline V CDR1 and CDR2: MGHDK, SYGVNS.